The 27 T cell receptor beta chains presented below share a single source sample, sequenced in a study of T-cell memory formation after mild COVID-19. TCRdb re-analysed the 5' RACE reads in MiXCR, keeping a single row per CDR3 protein. The sample shows 350,000 to 500,000 distinct CDR3 sequences, more than 15% of them seen only once. Sequences were obtained from PBMCs or a T cell subset sorted from them (not recorded which). These TCRs come from a young man who had mild COVID-19 (a few samples of this study predate the infection). Cell type and time point are not known.

This clonotype has more than one count but fewer than ten. V usage is TRBV5-4 and J usage is TRBJ1-1; D ambiguous. Germline V gene sequence: CDR1 SGHNT, CDR2 YYREEE (reference sequence). CDR3 length: 12 amino acids. Trimming took 0 bases from V and 7 from J, leaving 7 bases between them. The CDR3 DNA sequence: TGTGCCAGCAGCTTGGAGCACTTTGAAGCTTTCTTT. This sequence encodes CASSLEHFEAFF.

There are a few counts of this clonotype. The chain carries TRBV7-2 and TRBJ2-1; D might be TRBD1 (6 bases). This CDR3 is built from 15 residues. Germline loops: CDR1 SGHTA, CDR2 FQGNSA. V lost 1 base, J lost 4 bases, and 11 bases lay in between. DNA for the CDR3: TGTGCCAGCAGCTTAGTCCAGGGGAGATACAATGAGCAGTTCTTC. Protein sequence: CASSLVQGRYNEQFF.

This clonotype was seen a single time. This chain joins TRBV6-5 and TRBJ1-6; 7 nucleotides agree with TRBD1. The V and J ends lost 6 bases and 8 bases, in that order; junction bases with no gene match: 10. CDR1 MNHEY and CDR2 SVGAGI come from the germline V gene. The CDR3 loop spans 15 amino acids. CDR3 in amino acids: CASSQGDSLYSPLHF. CDR3 in DNA: TGTGCCAGCAGCCAAGGGGACAGTCTTTATTCACCCCTCCACTTT.

Only a few counts were recorded for this clonotype. The J gene is TRBJ1-5, the V gene TRBV29-1, with 8 bases matching TRBD1. V was clipped by 6 bases and J by 6 bases; unmatched bases: 7. Germline V gives CDR1 SQVTM, CDR2 ANQGSEA. The CDR3 is made up of 13 amino acids. CDR3 DNA sequence: TGCAGCGTACAGGGGGGGAACGGTCAGCCCCAGCATTTT. Residues: CSVQGGNGQPQHF.

This clonotype showed up just a few times. This chain links TRBV7-9 with TRBJ1-1; D gene uncertain. The germline V gene has CDR1 SEHNR and CDR2 FQNEAQ (reference sequence). This CDR3 region has 13 residues. V was trimmed by 3 bases and J by 0 bases, leaving 5 bases between them. In DNA, the CDR3 is TGTGCCAGCAGCTTGATCGTGAACACTGAAGCTTTCTTT. This translates into CASSLIVNTEAFF.

The CDR3 DNA reads TGTGCCAGCAGCGAGTTCCGGGACCCAACTAATGAAAAACTGTTTTTT. It translates to CASSEFRDPTNEKLFF. The chain joins TRBV11-1 to TRBJ1-4; D is perhaps TRBD1 (5 bases). This CDR3 spans 16 amino acids. In germline, CDR1 is SGHAT, CDR2 FQDESV (reference sequence). The V and J ends lost 5 bases and 0 bases respectively, with 13 bases between them.

The chain joins TRBV7-8 to TRBJ1-1; D is uncertain. The CDR3 is 14 residues long. CDR1 is SGHVS, CDR2 FQNEAQ, per germline. Trimming stripped 6 bases from V and 7 bases from J, with 18 bases between. The CDR3 DNA follows: TGTGCCAGCAGTGACCGAATGGGGTCGATTGAAGCTTTCTTT. It yields the protein CASSDRMGSIEAFF. Variable domain in full (rest from reference TRBV7-8 and TRBJ1-1): GAGVSQSPRYKVAKRGQDVALRCDPISGHVSLFWYQQALGQGPEFLTYFQNEAQLDKSGLPSDRFFAERPEGSVSTLKIQRTQQEDSAVYLCASSDRMGSIEAFFGQGTRLTVV.

This clonotype has more than one count but fewer than ten. The CDR3 protein is CASSGNTLAGGTDTQYF. The DNA for the CDR3 is TGTGCCAGCAGCGGTAATACCCTAGCGGGGGGAACAGATACGCAGTATTTT. The rearrangement links TRBV12-3 or TRBV12-4 to TRBJ2-3; 11 nucleotides match TRBD2. V lost 6 bases and J lost 3; bases outside the gene matches: 11. The CDR3 has 17 amino acids.

The chain employs TRBV4-3 and TRBJ1-3; D gene ambiguous. CDR1 and CDR2 (germline): LGHNA, YSLEER. The V and J ends lost 0 bases and 3 bases respectively, with 12 bases between them. The CDR3 totals 16 residues. The DNA for the CDR3 is TGCGCCAGCAGCCAAGATCGGGTCCTGGGTGGAAACACCATATATTTT. It codes for CASSQDRVLGGNTIYF.

There are a few counts of this clonotype. The genes are TRBV28 and TRBJ1-5, with a possible D match to TRBD1 (6 bases). Germline CDR1 is MDHEN and CDR2 is SYDVKM. CDR3 length: 14 amino acids. V lost 6 bases and J lost 11, with 20 bases in between. The CDR3 nucleotides are TGTGCCAGCAGCCCCCCGGACAGCCGGACGTCCCAGCATTTT. Protein: CASSPPDSRTSQHF.

The CDR3 coding sequence is TGTGCCATCAGTCCGGGACAGTTAGCCAAAAACATTCAGTACTTC. Protein product: CAISPGQLAKNIQYF. The chain links TRBV10-3 to TRBJ2-4; 7 bases line up with TRBD1. Germline V gene sequence: CDR1 ENHRY, CDR2 SYGVKD. The CDR3 contains 15 residues. V lost 5 bases to trimming and J lost 0 bases; unmatched junction nucleotides: 4.

As DNA, the CDR3 is TGTGCCAGTAGCGTCAGACAGGGACATGCGGGAGCTTTCTTT. It is translated as CASSVRQGHAGAFF. V gene TRBV19 combines with J gene TRBJ1-1, with 7 bases aligning to TRBD1. The CDR3 loop spans 14 amino acids. J lost 10 bases, V lost 6 bases, and 14 bases had no gene match. Per germline, CDR1 LNHDA and CDR2 SQIVND (reference sequence).

This clonotype was observed a handful of times. This rearrangement joins TRBV6-2 or TRBV6-3 to TRBJ2-5, with D unclear. Germline-derived CDR1 and CDR2 are MNHEY and SVGEGT. With 7 bases removed from V and 3 bases from J, the gap between germline ends came to 9 bases. This CDR3 comprises 12 residues. The CDR3 loop reads CASTQRKETQYF. In nucleotides, the CDR3 is TGTGCCAGCACCCAAAGGAAAGAGACCCAGTACTTC.

This clonotype was observed a handful of times. This rearrangement joins TRBV5-1 to TRBJ2-1; TRBD2 aligns across 11 bases. Per germline, CDR1 SGHRS and CDR2 YFSETQ. The CDR3 has 16 residues. V was pared by 3 bases and J by 7 bases, with 9 bases of the junction left unmatched. CDR3 sequence (DNA): TGCGCCAGCAGCTCTATAGCGGGGGGGCCTCCAAATGAGCAGTTCTTC. Its translation is CASSSIAGGPPNEQFF.

The V gene is TRBV9, the J gene TRBJ1-6; maybe TRBD1 (5 bases). V gave up 7 bases and J gave up 13 bases, with 18 bases separating them. CDR1 and CDR2 from the germline V gene are SGDLS and YYNGEE. CDR3 size: 13 residues. CDR3 DNA: TGTGCCAGCGCGGGGGTGGTCGGGGTCCCCCTCCACTTT. The encoded protein is CASAGVVGVPLHF.

J is TRBJ2-3 and V is TRBV12-3 or TRBV12-4; D perhaps matches TRBD2 (6 bases). This CDR3 region has 15 residues. Trimming removed 3 bases from V and 0 bases from J, with 10 bases in between. The CDR3 here is CASSFGGVSTDTQYF. The DNA of the CDR3 is TGTGCCAGCAGTTTCGGCGGGGTTAGCACAGATACGCAGTATTTT.

This clonotype was recorded a few times. The gene calls are TRBV20-1 and TRBJ1-6, with 8 bases identical to TRBD1. The CDR3 totals 16 residues. V lost 1 base, J lost 8 bases, and 10 bases stayed unmatched. Germline V lookup: CDR1 DFQATT, CDR2 SNEGSKA (reference sequence). The CDR3 loop reads CSARVVVGQGYSPLHF. The CDR3 DNA sequence: TGCAGTGCTAGAGTGGTGGTTGGACAGGGATATTCACCCCTCCACTTT.

This clonotype was observed a few times. This rearrangement joins TRBV7-2 to TRBJ2-1; D gene uncertain. The CDR3 has 13 residues. Trimming cost V 2 bases and J 5 bases, with 7 bases left between them. Germline CDR1 and CDR2: SGHTA and FQGNSA. CDR3: CASSLPPNNEQFF. CDR3 DNA: TGTGCCAGCAGCTTACCCCCGAACAATGAGCAGTTCTTC.

The sample holds a few counts of this clonotype. The genes are TRBV6-2 or TRBV6-3 and TRBJ1-1; D may be TRBD1 (6 bases). The CDR3 sequence is 15 residues long. Per germline, CDR1 MNHEY and CDR2 SVGEGT. Trimming removed 6 bases from V and 0 bases from J, with 14 bases in between. The CDR3 here is CASSTDRPLNTEAFF. DNA of the CDR3: TGTGCCAGCAGCACGGACAGACCACTGAACACTGAAGCTTTCTTT.

V and J are TRBV7-9 and TRBJ1-1; 8 positions agree with TRBD1. Germline-derived CDR1 and CDR2 are SEHNR and FQNEAQ (reference sequence). The V gene end was trimmed by 6 bases and the J gene end by 4 bases; junction bases not matched to a gene: 1. The CDR3 loop spans 12 amino acids. DNA of the CDR3: TGTGCCAGCAGTGACAGGGGCACTGAAGCTTTCTTT. This codes for CASSDRGTEAFF. Using reference TRBV7-9 and TRBJ1-1 for the parts outside the CDR3, the full variable domain is DTGVSQNPRHKITKRGQNVTFRCDPISEHNRLYWYRQTLGQGPEFLTYFQNEAQLEKSRLLSDRFSAERPKGSFSTLEIQRTEQGDSAMYLCASSDRGTEAFFGQGTRLTVV.

This clonotype was counted only a few times. The chain carries TRBV7-8 and TRBJ2-1; TRBD2 might be the D (5 bases). V dropped 3 bases and J dropped 3 bases, with 6 bases sitting between them. The CDR3 runs 13 residues. Germline V CDR1 and CDR2: SGHVS, FQNEAQ. In DNA form, the CDR3 reads TGTGCCAGCAGCTTCCGGGACTACAATGAGCAGTTCTTC. Translated, it gives CASSFRDYNEQFF.

The rearrangement uses TRBV7-9 and TRBJ2-5, with D tentatively TRBD1 (6 bases). Germline assignment: CDR1 SEHNR and CDR2 FQNEAQ (reference sequence). The length of the CDR3 is 15 residues. V was shortened by 3 bases and J by 3 bases, with 14 bases between the two germline ends. CDR3 in amino acids: CASSFDGRGEETQYF. In DNA form, the CDR3 reads TGTGCCAGCAGCTTTGACGGCAGGGGCGAAGAGACCCAGTACTTC.

This clonotype was seen at least ten times. The DNA for the CDR3 is TGCGCCAGCAGCCAGGGGACAGGGGATTACGAGCAGTACTTC. Translation: CASSQGTGDYEQYF. The chain carries TRBV4-1 and TRBJ2-7; 10 bases are a match to TRBD1. Germline V gene sequence: CDR1 MGHRA, CDR2 YSYEKL. Trimming cost V 3 bases and J 4 bases; bases outside gene matches: 3. This CDR3 comprises 14 residues.

The genes are TRBV28 and TRBJ1-5, with 8 bases that match TRBD1. V was pared by 9 bases and J by 3 bases, with 7 bases of the junction left unmatched. CDR1 MDHEN and CDR2 SYDVKM come from the germline V gene. This CDR3 contains 14 residues. CDR3: CASGDRKHNQPQHF. Here the CDR3 DNA reads TGTGCCAGTGGGGACAGGAAACACAATCAGCCCCAGCATTTT.

The rearrangement links TRBV7-9 to TRBJ1-4, with D perhaps matching TRBD1 (5 bases). The V and J ends lost 5 bases and 0 bases respectively, with 13 bases between them. The germline V gene has CDR1 SEHNR and CDR2 FQNEAQ (reference sequence). This CDR3 comprises 16 residues. CDR3 loop: CASSPTDITTNEKLFF. The CDR3 nucleotides read TGTGCCAGCAGCCCGACAGATATTACAACTAATGAAAAACTGTTTTTT.

This sequence joins TRBV30 and TRBJ2-1, with 11 positions matching TRBD2. This CDR3 is 17 amino acids long. CDR1 is GTSNPN, CDR2 SVGIG, per germline (reference sequence). The trim removed 4 bases at V and 0 bases at J, leaving 8 bases unmatched. The CDR3 DNA reads TGTGCCTGGACCCCTGCTAGCGGGGGGCCCTCCTACAATGAGCAGTTCTTC. This sequence encodes CAWTPASGGPSYNEQFF. The complete variable domain, with remaining parts taken from reference TRBV30 and TRBJ2-1, reads SQTIHQWPATLVQPVGSPLSLECTVEGTSNPNLYWYRQAAGRGLQLLFYSVGIGQISSEVPQNLSASRPQDRQFILSSKKLLLSDSGFYLCAWTPASGGPSYNEQFFGPGTRLTVL.

This clonotype was observed a few times. V is TRBV18 and J is TRBJ1-1; D is undetermined. From germline, CDR1 is KGHSH and CDR2 LQKENI. Trimming cost V 0 bases and J 1 base, with 15 bases left between them. The CDR3 runs 17 residues. The CDR3 spells CASSPPVLVSSNTEAFF. Here the CDR3 DNA reads TGTGCCAGCTCACCACCGGTGTTGGTCAGTTCGAACACTGAAGCTTTCTTT.